This T cell receptor beta chain was captured in a study of PD-1 blockade in classical Hodgkin lymphoma. Germline V CDR1 and CDR2: SGHNT, YENEEA. The CDR3 consists of 12 residues. The V and J ends lost 1 base and 7 bases respectively, with 8 bases between them. Exposure to brentuximab vedotin varied, and each patient had relapsed following autologous stem cell transplantation. On this clone: Its antigen is unidentified.

Study-wide findings and caveats: No one has yet defined what causes the repertoire differences, which may be disease activity or prior therapy.

Some clones are missing from TCRdb's copy, which holds only in-frame ones; the method was immunoSEQ multiplex PCR. Here the sample spans around 70,000 clones, 71% being singletons. The receptor was derived from a human donor with classical Hodgkin lymphoma. The chain joins TRBV11-3 to TRBJ2-7; D call uncertain. This sample comprised peripheral blood mononuclear cells (PBMCs), obtained before the second cycle of nivolumab. Here the CDR3 DNA reads TGTGCCAGCAGCTTAGTGTCTCGGGAGCAGTACTTC. Translating gives CASSLVSREQYF.